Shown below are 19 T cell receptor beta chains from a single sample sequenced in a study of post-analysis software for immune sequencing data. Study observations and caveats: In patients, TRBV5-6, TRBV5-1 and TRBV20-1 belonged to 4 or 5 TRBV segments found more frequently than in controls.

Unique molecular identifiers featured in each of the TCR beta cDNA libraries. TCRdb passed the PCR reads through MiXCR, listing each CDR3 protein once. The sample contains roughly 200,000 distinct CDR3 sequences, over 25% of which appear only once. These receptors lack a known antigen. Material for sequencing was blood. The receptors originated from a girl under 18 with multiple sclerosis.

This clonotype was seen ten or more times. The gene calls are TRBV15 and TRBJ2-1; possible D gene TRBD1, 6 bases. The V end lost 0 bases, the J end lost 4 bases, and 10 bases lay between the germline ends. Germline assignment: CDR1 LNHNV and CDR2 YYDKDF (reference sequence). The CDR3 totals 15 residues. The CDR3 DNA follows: TGTGCCACCAGCAGAGAGGGACAACTTTACAATGAGCAGTTCTTC. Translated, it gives CATSREGQLYNEQFF.

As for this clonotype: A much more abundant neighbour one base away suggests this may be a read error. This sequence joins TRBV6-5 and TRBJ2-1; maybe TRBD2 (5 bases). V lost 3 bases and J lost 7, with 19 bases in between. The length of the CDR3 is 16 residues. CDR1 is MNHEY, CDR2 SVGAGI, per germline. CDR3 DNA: TGTGCCAGCAGTTATTACGGACTCCCCGAGGGAAATGAGCAGTTCTTC. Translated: CASSYYGLPEGNEQFF.

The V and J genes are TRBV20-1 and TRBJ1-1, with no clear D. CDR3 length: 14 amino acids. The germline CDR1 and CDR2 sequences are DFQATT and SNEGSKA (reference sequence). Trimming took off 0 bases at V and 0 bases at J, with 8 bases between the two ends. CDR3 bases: TGCAGTGCTAGAGATCAAGGGATGAACACTGAAGCTTTCTTT. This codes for CSARDQGMNTEAFF.

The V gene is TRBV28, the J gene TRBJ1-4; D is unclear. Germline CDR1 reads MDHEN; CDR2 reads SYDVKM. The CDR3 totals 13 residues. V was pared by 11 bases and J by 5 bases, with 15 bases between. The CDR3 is CAARTATNEKLFF. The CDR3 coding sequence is TGTGCCGCCAGGACCGCCACCAATGAAAAACTGTTTTTT. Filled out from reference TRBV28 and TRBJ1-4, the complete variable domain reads DVKVTQSSRYLVKRTGEKVFLECVQDMDHENMFWYRQDPGLGLRLIYFSYDVKMKEKGDIPEGYSVSREKKERFSLILESASTNQTSMYLCAARTATNEKLFFGSGTQLSVL.

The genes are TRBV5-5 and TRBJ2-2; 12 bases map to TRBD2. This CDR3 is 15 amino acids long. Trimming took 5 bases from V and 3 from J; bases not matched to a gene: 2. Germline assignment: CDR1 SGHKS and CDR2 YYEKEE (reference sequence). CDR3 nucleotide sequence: TGTGCCAGCAGAAGACTAGCGGGAGACACCGGGGAGCTGTTTTTT. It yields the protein CASRRLAGDTGELFF.

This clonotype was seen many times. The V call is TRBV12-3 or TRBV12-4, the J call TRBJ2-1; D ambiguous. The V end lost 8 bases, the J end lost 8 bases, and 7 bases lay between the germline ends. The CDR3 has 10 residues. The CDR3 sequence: CASCRDEQFF. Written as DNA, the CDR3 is TGTGCCAGCTGTCGGGATGAGCAGTTCTTC.

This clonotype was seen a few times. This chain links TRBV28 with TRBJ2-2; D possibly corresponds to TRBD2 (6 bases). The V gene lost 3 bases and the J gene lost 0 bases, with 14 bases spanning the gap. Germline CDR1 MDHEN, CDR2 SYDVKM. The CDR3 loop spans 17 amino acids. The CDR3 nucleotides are TGTGCCAGCAGTTTGTTAAGCGGGCTTACGAACACCGGGGAGCTGTTTTTT. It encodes CASSLLSGLTNTGELFF.

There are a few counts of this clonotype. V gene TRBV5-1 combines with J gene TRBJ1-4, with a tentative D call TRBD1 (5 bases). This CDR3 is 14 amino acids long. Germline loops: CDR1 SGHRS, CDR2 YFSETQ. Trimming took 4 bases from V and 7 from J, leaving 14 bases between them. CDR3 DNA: TGCGCCAGCAGCACGGGGCAGACGTTTGAAAAACTGTTTTTT. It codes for CASSTGQTFEKLFF.

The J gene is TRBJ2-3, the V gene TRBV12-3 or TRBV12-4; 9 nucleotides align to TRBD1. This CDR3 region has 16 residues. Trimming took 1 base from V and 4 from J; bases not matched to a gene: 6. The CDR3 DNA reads TGTGCCAGCAGTTTAGGAGACAGGGGGAGCGCAGATACGCAGTATTTT. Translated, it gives CASSLGDRGSADTQYF.

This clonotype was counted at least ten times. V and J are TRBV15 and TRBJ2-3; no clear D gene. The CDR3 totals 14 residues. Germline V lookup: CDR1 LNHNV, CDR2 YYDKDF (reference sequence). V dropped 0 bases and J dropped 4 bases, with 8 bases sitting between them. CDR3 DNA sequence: TGTGCCACCAGCAGAGATCGCGCCCCAGATACGCAGTATTTT. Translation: CATSRDRAPDTQYF.

The CDR3 spells CASSYWLAGGGTYNEQFF. DNA of the CDR3: TGTGCCAGCAGTTACTGGTTAGCGGGAGGGGGCACCTACAATGAGCAGTTCTTC. The genes are TRBV6-5 and TRBJ2-1, with 11 bases aligning to TRBD2. This CDR3 has 18 amino acids. CDR1 and CDR2 (germline): MNHEY, SVGAGI. J lost 2 bases, V lost 1 base, and 7 bases had no gene match.

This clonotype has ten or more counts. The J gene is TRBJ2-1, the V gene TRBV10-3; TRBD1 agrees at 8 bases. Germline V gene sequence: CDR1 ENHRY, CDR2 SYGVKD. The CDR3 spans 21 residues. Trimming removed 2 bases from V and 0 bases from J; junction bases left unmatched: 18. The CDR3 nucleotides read TGTGCCATCAGTGAGCACGCGGACAGGGCGCCCGGTGGGAGCTCCTACAATGAGCAGTTCTTC. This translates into CAISEHADRAPGGSSYNEQFF.

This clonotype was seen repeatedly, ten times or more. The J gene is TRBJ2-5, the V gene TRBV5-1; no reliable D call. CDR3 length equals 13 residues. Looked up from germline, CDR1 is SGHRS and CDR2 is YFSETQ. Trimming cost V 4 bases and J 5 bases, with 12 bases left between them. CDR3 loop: CASSLIQRETQYF. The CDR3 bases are TGCGCCAGCAGCCTCATTCAGAGGGAGACCCAGTACTTC.

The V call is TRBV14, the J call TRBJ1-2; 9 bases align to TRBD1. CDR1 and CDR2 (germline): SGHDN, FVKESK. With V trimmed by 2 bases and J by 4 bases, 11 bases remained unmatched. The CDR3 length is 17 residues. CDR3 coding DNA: TGTGCCAGCAGCCAACCCGGACAGGGGAGTTCGGGCTATGGCTACACCTTC. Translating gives CASSQPGQGSSGYGYTF.

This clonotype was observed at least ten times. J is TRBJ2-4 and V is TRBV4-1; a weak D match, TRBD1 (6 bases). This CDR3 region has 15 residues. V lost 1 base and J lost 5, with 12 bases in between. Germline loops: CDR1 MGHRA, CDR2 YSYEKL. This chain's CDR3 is CASSQGGLGENIQYF. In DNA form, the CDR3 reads TGCGCCAGCAGCCAAGGGGGGCTGGGCGAAAACATTCAGTACTTC.

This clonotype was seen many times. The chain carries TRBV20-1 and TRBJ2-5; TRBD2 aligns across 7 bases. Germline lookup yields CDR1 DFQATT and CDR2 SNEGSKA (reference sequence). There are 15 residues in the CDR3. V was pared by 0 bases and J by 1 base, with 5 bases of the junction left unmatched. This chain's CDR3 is CSARERTGGQETQYF. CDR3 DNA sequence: TGCAGTGCTAGAGAGAGGACGGGAGGCCAAGAGACCCAGTACTTC.

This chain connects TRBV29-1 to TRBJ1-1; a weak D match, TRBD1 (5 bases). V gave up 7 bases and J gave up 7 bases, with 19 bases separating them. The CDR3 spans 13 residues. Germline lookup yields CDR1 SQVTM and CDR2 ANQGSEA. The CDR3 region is CSAGSQAPVEAFF. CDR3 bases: TGCAGCGCTGGGTCACAGGCCCCTGTTGAAGCTTTCTTT.

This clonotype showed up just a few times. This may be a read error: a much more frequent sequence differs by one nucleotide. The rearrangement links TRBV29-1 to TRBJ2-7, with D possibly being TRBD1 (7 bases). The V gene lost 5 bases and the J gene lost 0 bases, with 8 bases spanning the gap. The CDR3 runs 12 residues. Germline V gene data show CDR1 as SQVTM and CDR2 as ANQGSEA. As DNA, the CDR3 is TGCAGCGTTCAGGGGGGCTCCTACGAGCAGTACTTC. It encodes CSVQGGSYEQYF.

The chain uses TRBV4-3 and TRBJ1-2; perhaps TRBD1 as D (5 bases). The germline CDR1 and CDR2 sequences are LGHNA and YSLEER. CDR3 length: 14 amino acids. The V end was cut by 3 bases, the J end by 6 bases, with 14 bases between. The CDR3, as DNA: TGCGCCAGCAGCCACCAGGGTTTGGGGGATGGCTACACCTTC. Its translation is CASSHQGLGDGYTF.